Each of the 19 T cell receptor beta chains below was sequenced from the same sample in a study of T-cell reconstitution after alpha-beta-depleted transplantation in children. TCRbeta library construction was performed incorporating unique molecular identifiers. TCRdb fed the PCR reads into MiXCR, producing one record per CDR3 protein. Here the sample spans around 600,000 distinct CDR3 sequences, roughly a tenth being singletons. The starting material was PBMCs from the stem cell graft donor, obtained from the stem cell graft. These receptors all stem from a human donor who donated a stem cell graft to a child with acute myeloid leukemia.

V usage is TRBV4-3 and J usage is TRBJ2-7; D might be TRBD1 (5 bases). Germline lookup yields CDR1 LGHNA and CDR2 YSLEER. The CDR3 has 14 amino acids. V lost 0 bases, J lost 1 base, and 7 bases lay in between. CDR3 in amino acids: CASSQDAGSYEQYF. The CDR3 region has the DNA TGCGCCAGCAGCCAAGATGCAGGGTCCTACGAGCAGTACTTC.

V and J are TRBV5-1 and TRBJ2-1; 13 nucleotides match TRBD2. The germline V gene has CDR1 SGHRS and CDR2 YFSETQ. The CDR3 has 15 residues. Losses at the gene ends were 1 base for V and 7 bases for J; bases not matched to a gene: 2. The CDR3 is CASSLRTSGGNEQFF. DNA of the CDR3: TGCGCCAGCAGCTTGAGGACTAGCGGGGGAAATGAGCAGTTCTTC.

This clonotype was counted at least ten times. This rearrangement joins TRBV14 to TRBJ2-2, with a tentative D call TRBD2 (6 bases). Trimming pared 6 bases from V and 5 bases from J, leaving 13 bases between. This CDR3 is built from 14 residues. Germline V gene lookup returns CDR1 SGHDN and CDR2 FVKESK. The CDR3 DNA is TGTGCCAGCAGTCCTAGTCTAGCGACCGGGGAGCTGTTTTTT. Translating it yields CASSPSLATGELFF.

This clonotype was seen ten or more times. The CDR3: CASSRRATRDGTEAFF. The CDR3 bases are TGCGCCAGCAGCCGGAGGGCCACACGGGACGGCACTGAAGCTTTCTTT. The gene calls are TRBV5-1 and TRBJ1-1; TRBD1 is a possible D gene (5 bases). CDR1 is SGHRS, CDR2 YFSETQ, per germline. Trimming took 4 bases from V and 4 from J, leaving 20 bases between them. The CDR3 consists of 16 residues.

The sample holds a few counts of this clonotype. The chain employs TRBV29-1 and TRBJ2-3, with TRBD1 identical over 8 bases. The CDR3 sequence is 12 residues long. The V and J ends lost 7 bases and 4 bases, in that order; junction bases with no gene match: 4. Germline loops: CDR1 SQVTM, CDR2 ANQGSEA. CDR3 region: CSAAGQADTQYF. The CDR3 DNA reads TGCAGCGCCGCGGGACAGGCAGATACGCAGTATTTT.

This chain connects TRBV20-1 to TRBJ1-3; D unclear. Per the germline V gene, CDR1 is DFQATT and CDR2 is SNEGSKA (reference sequence). Between the trimmed V and J ends, which lost 8 bases and 4 bases, there was a span of 12 bases. This CDR3 is 12 amino acids long. CDR3 nucleotide sequence: TGCAGTACCCGACCTGGGGGAAACACCATATATTTT. Translation gives CSTRPGGNTIYF.

The chain carries TRBV29-1 and TRBJ2-3; tentatively, D is TRBD1 or TRBD2 (5 bases each). The CDR3 length is 15 residues. V dropped 0 bases and J dropped 6 bases, with 16 bases sitting between them. In germline, CDR1 is SQVTM, CDR2 ANQGSEA. The CDR3 sequence is CSVEDSAGTGDTQYF. CDR3 sequence (DNA): TGCAGCGTTGAAGATTCGGCAGGGACGGGGGATACGCAGTATTTT.

This chain uses TRBV3-1 with TRBJ2-1, with D maybe TRBD2 (5 bases). The V end lost 4 bases, the J end lost 6 bases, and 13 bases lay between the germline ends. Germline V gene data show CDR1 as LGHDT and CDR2 as YNNKEL (reference sequence). The CDR3 runs to 14 residues. The DNA for the CDR3 is TGTGCCAGCAGCCCGATGACTATGACCAATGAGCAGTTCTTC. Translating it yields CASSPMTMTNEQFF.

Ten or more counts support this clonotype. The rearrangement links TRBV12-3 or TRBV12-4 to TRBJ2-3, with D uncertain. The CDR3 contains 11 residues. Trimming removed 1 base at V and 10 bases at J, with 6 bases between. CDR3 sequence: CASSLVEAQYF. In DNA form, the CDR3 reads TGTGCCAGCAGTTTAGTCGAGGCGCAGTATTTT.

This clonotype has more than one count but fewer than ten. The rearrangement uses TRBV6-5 and TRBJ1-2; a possible D gene is TRBD1 (6 bases). Germline CDR1 is MNHEY and CDR2 is SVGAGI. Trimming cost V 5 bases and J 4 bases, with 17 bases left between them. This CDR3 comprises 15 residues. The CDR3 spells CASSPGAGVIYGYTF. Written as DNA, the CDR3 is TGTGCCAGCAGTCCAGGGGCAGGCGTTATCTATGGCTACACCTTC.

V is TRBV7-2 and J is TRBJ1-1, with D tentatively TRBD1 (5 bases). The germline V and J ends were trimmed by 2 bases and 4 bases, with 14 bases remaining between them. Germline assignment: CDR1 SGHTA and CDR2 FQGNSA. The length of the CDR3 is 15 residues. CDR3 in DNA: TGTGCCAGCAGCTTATTGGAGCTGGGGACCACTGAAGCTTTCTTT. Translation gives CASSLLELGTTEAFF.

The chain recombines TRBV20-1 with TRBJ2-3; D unresolved. Germline V gene sequence: CDR1 DFQATT, CDR2 SNEGSKA (reference sequence). V shed 3 bases and J shed 0 bases, with 10 bases lying between them. The CDR3 is made up of 14 amino acids. CDR3: CSARDVDSTDTQYF. The CDR3 DNA is TGCAGTGCTAGGGACGTCGATAGCACAGATACGCAGTATTTT.

This rearrangement joins TRBV20-1 to TRBJ2-2; no definite D call. The V and J ends lost 4 bases and 3 bases respectively, with 15 bases between them. The CDR3 covers 15 residues. Germline V lookup: CDR1 DFQATT, CDR2 SNEGSKA (reference sequence). CDR3 sequence (DNA): TGCAGTGCTAAAGCTTCACTAACCTACACCGGGGAGCTGTTTTTT. Translating gives CSAKASLTYTGELFF.

This clonotype occurred many times. This chain links TRBV20-1 with TRBJ1-6; the D gene is possibly TRBD1 (6 bases). The CDR3 runs to 14 residues. Between the trimmed V and J ends, which lost 2 bases and 8 bases, there was a span of 13 bases. Germline V gene data show CDR1 as DFQATT and CDR2 as SNEGSKA (reference sequence). The CDR3 region has the DNA TGCAGTGCTAGAAGGGGGGAGTTTGATTCACCCCTCCACTTT. Protein: CSARRGEFDSPLHF.

This clonotype was counted at least ten times. The chain links TRBV10-3 to TRBJ2-2; D may match TRBD1 or TRBD2 (5 bases each). Trimming removed 6 bases at V and 5 bases at J, with 13 bases between. CDR3 length equals 14 residues. Germline CDR1 reads ENHRY; CDR2 reads SYGVKD. The CDR3 bases are TGTGCCATCAGAAGCAGGGACGGTACCGGGGAGCTGTTTTTT. Amino acids: CAIRSRDGTGELFF.

This clonotype turned up a few times. The CDR3 sequence: CASSAPASTGRNTQYF. The CDR3 coding sequence is TGTGCCAGCAGTGCGCCCGCAAGTACGGGCCGGAATACGCAGTATTTT. The rearrangement uses TRBV12-3 or TRBV12-4 and TRBJ2-3, with D unresolved. V lost 5 bases, J lost 7 bases, and 22 bases lay in between. The CDR3 has 16 residues.

The chain is built from TRBV14 and TRBJ1-5; the D is unclear. The CDR3 has 13 amino acids. Germline values: CDR1 SGHDN, CDR2 FVKESK. V lost 4 bases and J lost 6, with 10 bases in between. The CDR3 bases are TGTGCCAGCAGCCGACTTGTTGGTCAGCCCCAGCATTTT. This translates into CASSRLVGQPQHF.

This clonotype has just a few counts. V is TRBV29-1 and J is TRBJ2-5, with 7 bases that match TRBD1. V lost 6 bases, J lost 4 bases, and 8 bases stayed unmatched. Germline V gives CDR1 SQVTM, CDR2 ANQGSEA. This CDR3 is built from 13 residues. The CDR3 DNA is TGCAGCGTCCACAGGGGCTCGGGAGAGACCCAGTACTTC. Its protein product is CSVHRGSGETQYF.

This clonotype was seen more than once but under ten times. CDR3 protein: CASSPLEQGGVTEAFF. The CDR3 region has the DNA TGTGCCAGCTCACCATTAGAGCAGGGAGGGGTCACTGAAGCTTTCTTT. This chain joins TRBV18 and TRBJ1-1, with D perhaps TRBD1 (5 bases). Deletions cut 2 bases from V and 4 bases from J, with 17 bases between. The CDR3 is 16 amino acids. The germline gives CDR1 KGHSH, CDR2 LQKENI. The full variable domain, with the rest looked up from reference TRBV18 and TRBJ1-1, is NAGVMQNPRHLVRRRGQEARLRCSPMKGHSHVYWYRQLPEEGLKFMVYLQKENIIDESGMPKERFSAEFPKEGPSILRIQQVVRGDSAAYFCASSPLEQGGVTEAFFGQGTRLTVV.